A selection of T cell receptor beta chains follows, all from one sample in a study of blood T cell repertoires in COVID-19. Data came from immunoSEQ multiplex PCR; TCRdb stores just in-frame clones and leaves some out. The sample consists of 300,000 to 400,000 clones, roughly 89% of them appearing once. The material sequenced was peripheral blood. The receptors derive from a woman in her late teens or twenties who had recovered from COVID-19. Each CDR3 is given with its conserved first and last residue. The D gene is left open where the match is weak. The listing skips clone size in some rows; elsewhere it reads once, few, many or a size class.

D gene: TRBD1
V gene: TRBV5-1
J gene: TRBJ1-2
clone size: .
CDR3 DNA: TGCGCCAGCAGTCCTGGGACAGGGGGGTTTGGCTACACCTTC
CDR3 protein: CASSPGTGGFGYTF

D gene: TRBD2
V gene: TRBV9
J gene: TRBJ2-5
clone size: .
CDR3 DNA: TGTGCCAGCAGCCTGACGGGACTAGGGGCTCGGGAGACCCAGTACTTC
CDR3 protein: CASSLTGLGARETQYF

D gene: TRBD1
V gene: TRBV5-6
J gene: TRBJ2-1
clone size: .
CDR3 DNA: TGTGCCAGCAGCTCCCCGGGACAGGGAGAGAATGAGCAGTTCTTC
CDR3 protein: CASSSPGQGENEQFF

D gene: .
V gene: TRBV10-3
J gene: TRBJ1-2
clone size: .
CDR3 DNA: TGTGCCATCAGTGAGTCGACGGGGGGGAATGGCTACACCTTC
CDR3 protein: CAISESTGGNGYTF

D gene: TRBD1
V gene: TRBV6-6
J gene: TRBJ2-4
clone size: few
CDR3 DNA: TGTGCCAGCAGCGCGACAGGGAATATGGACATTCAGTACTTC
CDR3 protein: CASSATGNMDIQYF

D gene: TRBD1
V gene: TRBV15
J gene: TRBJ1-2
clone size: .
CDR3 DNA: TGTGCCACCAGCACCAGGGGGCGCGGCTATGGCTACACCTTC
CDR3 protein: CATSTRGRGYGYTF

D gene: TRBD1
V gene: TRBV5-1
J gene: TRBJ2-3
clone size: .
CDR3 DNA: TGCGCCAGCAGCTGGATAGGGACAGGGGAGAAAGATACGCAGTATTTT
CDR3 protein: CASSWIGTGEKDTQYF

D gene: .
V gene: TRBV5-5
J gene: TRBJ2-2
clone size: .
CDR3 DNA: TGTGCCAGCAGCTTGGCCAGGGGAGGGACCGGGGAGCTGTTTTTT
CDR3 protein: CASSLARGGTGELFF

D gene: .
V gene: TRBV5-8
J gene: TRBJ2-2
clone size: .
CDR3 DNA: TGTGCCACCCTTTTTACCCAGGGGTACACCGGGGAGCTGTTTTTT
CDR3 protein: CATLFTQGYTGELFF

D gene: .
V gene: TRBV12-5
J gene: TRBJ2-1
clone size: .
CDR3 DNA: TGTGCTAGTGGTTTGAGTCTAGCTTCTTACAATGAGCAGTTCTTC
CDR3 protein: CASGLSLASYNEQFF

D gene: TRBD2
V gene: TRBV6-6
J gene: TRBJ2-3
clone size: .
CDR3 DNA: TGTGCCAGCAGTCGAGGACTAGCGGGAGGGGATGGCACAGATACGCAGTATTTT
CDR3 protein: CASSRGLAGGDGTDTQYF

D gene: .
V gene: TRBV12-5
J gene: TRBJ2-5
clone size: .
CDR3 DNA: TGTGCTAGTGTCCCGAACGGTGGGATCCGGGGGGAGACCCAGTACTTC
CDR3 protein: CASVPNGGIRGETQYF

D gene: .
V gene: TRBV11-3
J gene: TRBJ2-1
clone size: .
CDR3 DNA: TGTGCCAGCAGGTACGGAGACCTGGGGCAGTTCTTC
CDR3 protein: CASRYGDLGQFF

D gene: TRBD2
V gene: TRBV11-2
J gene: TRBJ2-3
clone size: few
CDR3 DNA: TGTGCCAGCAGGGGCGGGGGATTCGAAGATACGCAGTATTTT
CDR3 protein: CASRGGGFEDTQYF

D gene: TRBD2
V gene: TRBV7-9
J gene: TRBJ2-1
clone size: once
CDR3 DNA: TGTGCCAGCAGCGGAGGACTAGCGGGAGCTTATGAGCAGTTCTTC
CDR3 protein: CASSGGLAGAYEQFF

D gene: TRBD1
V gene: TRBV3-1/TRBV3-2
J gene: TRBJ1-5
clone size: .
CDR3 DNA: TGTGCCAGCAGCCAGTACGGGACAGACAATCAGCCCCAGCATTTT
CDR3 protein: CASSQYGTDNQPQHF

D gene: .
V gene: TRBV19
J gene: TRBJ1-1
clone size: .
CDR3 DNA: TGTGCCAGTATGGCAGGCGGGATGAACACTGAAGCTTTCTTT
CDR3 protein: CASMAGGMNTEAFF

D gene: .
V gene: TRBV6-5
J gene: TRBJ2-1
clone size: .
CDR3 DNA: TGTGCCAGCAGTTCAGGGGCCTTGGACCCTCGTGAGCAGTTCTTC
CDR3 protein: CASSSGALDPREQFF

D gene: TRBD1
V gene: TRBV6-5
J gene: TRBJ2-1
clone size: .
CDR3 DNA: TGTGCCAGCAGTTACTCCGGGACAGGGAATGGTGAGCAGTTCTTC
CDR3 protein: CASSYSGTGNGEQFF

D gene: .
V gene: TRBV18
J gene: TRBJ1-3
clone size: .
CDR3 DNA: TGTGCCAGCTCTCTACAGGGAACTGGAAACACCATATATTTT
CDR3 protein: CASSLQGTGNTIYF

D gene: .
V gene: TRBV19
J gene: TRBJ2-1
clone size: .
CDR3 DNA: TGTGCCAGTACCAGAGGGAAGGACGGGGGACCTAATGAGCAGTTCTTC
CDR3 protein: CASTRGKDGGPNEQFF